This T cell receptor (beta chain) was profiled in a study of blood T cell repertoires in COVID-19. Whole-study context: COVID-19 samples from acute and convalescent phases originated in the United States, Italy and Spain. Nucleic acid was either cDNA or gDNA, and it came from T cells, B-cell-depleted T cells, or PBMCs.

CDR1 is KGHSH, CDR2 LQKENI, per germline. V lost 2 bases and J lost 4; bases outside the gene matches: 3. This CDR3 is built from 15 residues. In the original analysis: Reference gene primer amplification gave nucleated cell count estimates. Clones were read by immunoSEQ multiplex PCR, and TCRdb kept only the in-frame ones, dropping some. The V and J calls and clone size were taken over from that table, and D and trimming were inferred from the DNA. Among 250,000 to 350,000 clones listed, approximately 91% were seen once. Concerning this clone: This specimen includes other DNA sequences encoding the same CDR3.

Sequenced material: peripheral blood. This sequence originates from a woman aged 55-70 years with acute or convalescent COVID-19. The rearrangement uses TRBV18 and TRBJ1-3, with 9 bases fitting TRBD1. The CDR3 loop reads CASSPKTGGGNTIYF. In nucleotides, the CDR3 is TGTGCCAGCTCACCAAAGACAGGGGGAGGAAACACCATATATTTT.